Listed here are 9 T cell receptor beta chains from one sample, sequenced in a study of T cell changes during pregnancy in multiple sclerosis. Profiled with immunoSEQ multiplex PCR; TCRdb holds only in-frame clones, not every one. The table has about 39,000 clones, approximately 90% seen once. The sample here was CD8+ T cells from peripheral blood mononuclear cells, taken before pregnancy. These receptors were collected from a female donor with multiple sclerosis, enrolled in a pregnancy study.

DNA of the CDR3: TGTGCCAGCAGCGTAGAGGGAGGGGAGAAGCCCCAGCATTTT. Translating gives CASSVEGGEKPQHF. The J gene is TRBJ1-5, the V gene TRBV9; possible D gene TRBD1, 5 bases. The length of the CDR3 is 14 residues. The ends were cut back, 0 bases at V and 8 bases at J, with 12 bases in the middle. The germline V gene encodes CDR1 SGDLS and CDR2 YYNGEE.

This clone was observed once. The chain employs TRBV4-1 and TRBJ1-1, with a weak D call TRBD1 (6 bases). The CDR3 totals 16 residues. V lost 0 bases, J lost 4 bases, and 15 bases lay in between. CDR1 is MGHRA and CDR2 is YSYEKL in the germline V gene. In DNA form, the CDR3 reads TGCGCCAGCAGCCAAGAACTCAGGGGTGGAGGCACTGAAGCTTTCTTT. Translated: CASSQELRGGGTEAFF.

J is TRBJ1-1 and V is TRBV28, with D possibly matching TRBD1 (6 bases). The CDR3 runs to 14 residues. V was pared by 6 bases and J by 0 bases, with 11 bases between. Germline values: CDR1 MDHEN, CDR2 SYDVKM. The CDR3 loop reads CASSPGQMNTEAFF. CDR3 coding DNA: TGTGCCAGCAGCCCGGGACAAATGAACACTGAAGCTTTCTTT.

This chain joins TRBV9 and TRBJ2-6; 11 nucleotides agree with TRBD2. V was clipped by 3 bases and J by 0 bases; unmatched bases: 5. Germline loops: CDR1 SGDLS, CDR2 YYNGEE. The CDR3 runs 18 residues. CDR3 nucleotides: TGTGCCAGCAGCGAGGGACTAGCGGAGCTCTCTGGGGCCAACGTCCTGACTTTC. It translates to CASSEGLAELSGANVLTF.

This chain links TRBV15 with TRBJ2-6, with 7 bases matching TRBD2. The CDR3 extends over 16 amino acids. Losses at the gene ends were 0 bases for V and 4 bases for J; bases not matched to a gene: 3. Germline CDR1 is LNHNV and CDR2 is YYDKDF (reference sequence). In DNA form, the CDR3 reads TGTGCCACCAGCAGAGAGCGGGGGTCCGGGGCCAACGTCCTGACTTTC. Translating gives CATSRERGSGANVLTF.

The chain couples TRBV7-3 to TRBJ2-1; tentative D call: TRBD1 (6 bases). The CDR3 totals 15 residues. The ends were cut back, 5 bases at V and 0 bases at J, with 11 bases in the middle. The germline V gene encodes CDR1 SGHTA and CDR2 FQGTGA. Here the CDR3 DNA reads TGTGCCAGCAGCATCACAGGGAGCTCCTACAATGAGCAGTTCTTC. This gives the protein CASSITGSSYNEQFF.

The rearrangement uses TRBV9 and TRBJ1-2; 9 bases align to TRBD1. The CDR3 runs to 15 residues. Germline V gene lookup returns CDR1 SGDLS and CDR2 YYNGEE. The V gene end was trimmed by 2 bases and the J gene end by 8 bases; junction bases not matched to a gene: 10. The CDR3 bases are TGTGCCAGCAGCGTCCCCATAACAGGGGGCTGGGGCTACACCTTC. Protein: CASSVPITGGWGYTF. The full variable domain, in which reference TRBV9 and TRBJ1-2 provide the parts outside the CDR3, is DSGVTQTPKHLITATGQRVTLRCSPRSGDLSVYWYQQSLDQGLQFLIQYYNGEERAKGNILERFSAQQFPDLHSELNLSSLELGDSALYFCASSVPITGGWGYTFGSGTRLTVV.

The chain couples TRBV28 to TRBJ1-5; D is ambiguous. CDR3 length: 14 amino acids. V gave up 5 bases and J gave up 1 base, with 9 bases separating them. The germline CDR1 and CDR2 sequences are MDHEN and SYDVKM. CDR3 DNA sequence: TGTGCCAGCAGTAGAGGCTGGAGCAATCAGCCCCAGCATTTT. Its translation: CASSRGWSNQPQHF.

The genes are TRBV27 and TRBJ1-2; D is possibly TRBD1 (6 bases). V gave up 7 bases and J gave up 7 bases, with 13 bases separating them. CDR1 and CDR2 from the germline V gene are MNHEY and SMNVEV (reference sequence). The CDR3 loop spans 12 amino acids. The CDR3 DNA reads as TGTGCCAGCAAACAGGGTCTTGCTGGCTACACCTTC. Amino acid sequence: CASKQGLAGYTF.